This is a list of T cell receptor beta chains from one sample in a study of CD8+CD57+ T cells in acquired aplastic anemia. One entry per CDR3 protein results from TCRdb running MiXCR on the reads. The sample includes roughly 80,000 distinct CDR3 sequences, roughly three quarters of them seen just once. The specimen was sorted CD4+, CD8+, or CD8+CD57+ T cells (not recorded which) from PBMCs. These receptors all stem from a human donor with aplastic anemia. CDR3s include the opening cysteine and the closing phenylalanine or tryptophan. Fields, in order: D gene, J gene, V gene, clone size, CDR3 DNA, CDR3 protein. D genes are given only for firm matches. Not all rows give a size; the values are once, few, many and, for expanded clones, a class.

D gene: .; J gene: TRBJ2-7; V gene: TRBV20-1; clone size: few; CDR3 DNA: TGCAGTGCTCTCGATTCGGCCGACATTGTTCGGGACTACGAGCAGTACTTC; CDR3 protein: CSALDSADIVRDYEQYF
D gene: .; J gene: TRBJ1-6; V gene: TRBV7-6; clone size: few; CDR3 DNA: TGTGCCAGCAGCTTAGGACCACAGGGTTCACCCCTCCACTTT; CDR3 protein: CASSLGPQGSPLHF
D gene: .; J gene: TRBJ2-7; V gene: TRBV29-1; clone size: many; CDR3 DNA: TGCAGCGTTGTTGGGTTTTCCTACGAGCAGTACTTC; CDR3 protein: CSVVGFSYEQYF
D gene: .; J gene: TRBJ2-1; V gene: TRBV20-1; clone size: .; CDR3 DNA: TGCAGTGCTAGGGTTAGCGGCTCCTACAATGAGCAGTTCTTC; CDR3 protein: CSARVSGSYNEQFF
D gene: TRBD2; J gene: TRBJ2-7; V gene: TRBV3-1; clone size: once; CDR3 DNA: TGTGCCAGCAGCGAGATTTGGGGGGGAGGTATCGAGCAGTACTTC; CDR3 protein: CASSEIWGGGIEQYF
D gene: TRBD1; J gene: TRBJ1-6; V gene: TRBV20-1; clone size: .; CDR3 DNA: TGCAGTGCTAAGGGACAGGGCAATTCACCCCTCCACTTT; CDR3 protein: CSAKGQGNSPLHF
D gene: .; J gene: TRBJ2-1; V gene: TRBV24-1; clone size: .; CDR3 DNA: TGTGCCACCAGTGATTTCAATAGCAATGAGCAGTTCTTC; CDR3 protein: CATSDFNSNEQFF
D gene: .; J gene: TRBJ2-3; V gene: TRBV20-1; clone size: .; CDR3 DNA: TGCAGTGCTAGAGTACGGGGGCCCACAGATACGCAGTATTTT; CDR3 protein: CSARVRGPTDTQYF
D gene: TRBD1; J gene: TRBJ1-2; V gene: TRBV29-1; clone size: once; CDR3 DNA: TGCAGCGTTGAAGGACAGGGAGATGGCTACACCTTC; CDR3 protein: CSVEGQGDGYTF
D gene: TRBD1; J gene: TRBJ1-1; V gene: TRBV5-4; clone size: .; CDR3 DNA: TGCAGCGTTAACTGGCCGGGACAGCCGAACACTGAAGCTTTCTTT; CDR3 protein: CSVNWPGQPNTEAFF
D gene: .; J gene: TRBJ2-1; V gene: TRBV24-1; clone size: few; CDR3 DNA: TGTGCCACCAGTGATGGGACAATCTACAATGAGCAGTTCTTC; CDR3 protein: CATSDGTIYNEQFF
D gene: .; J gene: TRBJ2-7; V gene: TRBV2; clone size: .; CDR3 DNA: TGTGCCAGCATGGTTAGCGGCTACGAGCAGTACTTC; CDR3 protein: CASMVSGYEQYF
D gene: TRBD2; J gene: TRBJ2-7; V gene: TRBV20-1; clone size: .; CDR3 DNA: TGCAGTGCTAAAGGGCGAAGCGGGAGCTCCTACGAGCAGTACTTC; CDR3 protein: CSAKGRSGSSYEQYF
D gene: TRBD1; J gene: TRBJ2-7; V gene: TRBV19; clone size: .; CDR3 DNA: TGTGCCAGTAGTCTGTACAGGGGGAACTACGAGCAGTACTTC; CDR3 protein: CASSLYRGNYEQYF
D gene: .; J gene: TRBJ2-2; V gene: TRBV2; clone size: .; CDR3 DNA: TGTGCCAGCAGTGCGGCGGGCCAGGGGAGAACCGGGGAGCTGTTTTTT; CDR3 protein: CASSAAGQGRTGELFF
D gene: .; J gene: TRBJ1-1; V gene: TRBV24-1; clone size: many; CDR3 DNA: TGTGCCACCAGTGCATCGGGGGTGAACACTGAAGCTTTCTTT; CDR3 protein: CATSASGVNTEAFF
D gene: .; J gene: TRBJ2-7; V gene: TRBV7-6; clone size: .; CDR3 DNA: TGTGCCAGCAGCTTAGGACAGATGGTTTTCTACGAGCAGTACTTC; CDR3 protein: CASSLGQMVFYEQYF
D gene: .; J gene: TRBJ2-5; V gene: TRBV15; clone size: few; CDR3 DNA: TGTGCCACCAGCATTACCCGGGATCACGAGACCCAGTACTTC; CDR3 protein: CATSITRDHETQYF
D gene: .; J gene: TRBJ1-4; V gene: TRBV2; clone size: .; CDR3 DNA: TGTGCCAGCACCGGAAGGACGGCTGCAACTAATGAAAAACTGTTTTTT; CDR3 protein: CASTGRTAATNEKLFF
D gene: .; J gene: TRBJ1-5; V gene: TRBV5-5; clone size: .; CDR3 DNA: TGTGCCAGCAGCCCCGGAGATCCAGGGAGTCAGCCCCAGCATTTT; CDR3 protein: CASSPGDPGSQPQHF
D gene: .; J gene: TRBJ1-1; V gene: TRBV7-2; clone size: .; CDR3 DNA: TGTGCCAGCAGCCCCAACAGGGTGAGCACTGAAGCTTTCTTT; CDR3 protein: CASSPNRVSTEAFF
D gene: .; J gene: TRBJ1-1; V gene: TRBV10-3; clone size: once; CDR3 DNA: TGTGCCATCAGTGTAGGGGTGAACACTGAAGCTTTCTTT; CDR3 protein: CAISVGVNTEAFF
D gene: .; J gene: TRBJ2-7; V gene: TRBV15; clone size: .; CDR3 DNA: TGTGCCACCAGCAGGGAGAAGGGGGACTTCTACGAGCAGTACTTC; CDR3 protein: CATSREKGDFYEQYF
D gene: .; J gene: TRBJ2-7; V gene: TRBV19; clone size: .; CDR3 DNA: TGTGCCAGTAGCGAAAGGGGAGTCGAGCAGTACTTC; CDR3 protein: CASSERGVEQYF
D gene: .; J gene: TRBJ1-2; V gene: TRBV10-3; clone size: .; CDR3 DNA: TGTGCCAGCAGTTACTCGAGAGGATATGGCTACACCTTC; CDR3 protein: CASSYSRGYGYTF
D gene: .; J gene: TRBJ2-5; V gene: TRBV7-2; clone size: few; CDR3 DNA: TGTGCCAGCACCTTGCCCGGGCTGGAGACCCAGTACTTC; CDR3 protein: CASTLPGLETQYF
D gene: .; J gene: TRBJ2-6; V gene: TRBV15; clone size: few; CDR3 DNA: TGTGCCACCAGCAGAGTTACATCTGGGGCCAACGTCCTGACTTTC; CDR3 protein: CATSRVTSGANVLTF
D gene: .; J gene: TRBJ2-2; V gene: TRBV7-2; clone size: .; CDR3 DNA: TGTGCCAGCAGCCCTAATCGCGGGGAGCTGTTTTTT; CDR3 protein: CASSPNRGELFF
D gene: .; J gene: TRBJ2-3; V gene: TRBV7-2; clone size: once; CDR3 DNA: TGTGCCAGCAGCTTATTATCCCCCCCGGATACGCAGTATTTT; CDR3 protein: CASSLLSPPDTQYF
D gene: .; J gene: TRBJ2-7; V gene: TRBV11-2; clone size: .; CDR3 DNA: TGTGCCAGCAGCATTAGCGACAGCTCCTACGAGCAGTACTTC; CDR3 protein: CASSISDSSYEQYF
D gene: .; J gene: TRBJ1-1; V gene: TRBV29-1; clone size: few; CDR3 DNA: TGCAGCGTTGTCCTTGGGGGAAATTGGGCTGAAGCTTTCTTT; CDR3 protein: CSVVLGGNWAEAFF
D gene: TRBD2; J gene: TRBJ2-3; V gene: TRBV20-1; clone size: .; CDR3 DNA: TGCAGTGCTGGGAGGGCCTCAGATACGCAGTATTTT; CDR3 protein: CSAGRASDTQYF
D gene: .; J gene: TRBJ2-2; V gene: TRBV2; clone size: once; CDR3 DNA: TGTGCCAGCAGTGAATTGAGGAGAGGGGAGCTGTTTTTT; CDR3 protein: CASSELRRGELFF
D gene: TRBD2; J gene: TRBJ2-2; V gene: TRBV13; clone size: .; CDR3 DNA: TGTGCCAGCCACCTGGGGACTAGTGGGGCTGAGGAGCTGTTTTTT; CDR3 protein: CASHLGTSGAEELFF
D gene: TRBD1; J gene: TRBJ1-2; V gene: TRBV20-1; clone size: .; CDR3 DNA: TGCAGTGCATTGTTTCAAGGGCAGACAGGGAACTACTATGGCTACACCTTC; CDR3 protein: CSALFQGQTGNYYGYTF
D gene: TRBD1; J gene: TRBJ2-7; V gene: TRBV9; clone size: .; CDR3 DNA: TGTGCCAGCAGCGCCGAGGACAGGGCGAGCGAGCAGTACTTC; CDR3 protein: CASSAEDRASEQYF
D gene: .; J gene: TRBJ2-7; V gene: TRBV19; clone size: .; CDR3 DNA: TGTGCCAGTAGTCCCTCGACAGGCGTCTACGAGCAGTACTTC; CDR3 protein: CASSPSTGVYEQYF
D gene: .; J gene: TRBJ1-1; V gene: TRBV2; clone size: few; CDR3 DNA: TGTGCCAGCAGCAGAAAGACCCTTGTTAGCACTGAAGCTTTCTTT; CDR3 protein: CASSRKTLVSTEAFF
D gene: TRBD1; J gene: TRBJ2-7; V gene: TRBV2; clone size: .; CDR3 DNA: TGTGCCAGCAGCTGGGACAGGGGGCAATACGAGCAGTACTTC; CDR3 protein: CASSWDRGQYEQYF
D gene: .; J gene: TRBJ1-1; V gene: TRBV29-1; clone size: .; CDR3 DNA: TGCAGCGTTGAAATGAACACTGAAGCTTTCTTT; CDR3 protein: CSVEMNTEAFF
D gene: TRBD2; J gene: TRBJ2-3; V gene: TRBV20-1; clone size: .; CDR3 DNA: TGCAGTGCTAGTCCTGGACTAGCGGGAGCAGATACGCAGTATTTT; CDR3 protein: CSASPGLAGADTQYF
D gene: .; J gene: TRBJ1-1; V gene: TRBV7-8; clone size: .; CDR3 DNA: TGTGCCAGCAGCTTAGCGAGCCAGATGAACACTGAAGCTTTCTTT; CDR3 protein: CASSLASQMNTEAFF
D gene: .; J gene: TRBJ1-2; V gene: TRBV24-1; clone size: .; CDR3 DNA: TGTGCCACCAGGTTGCGGGGAGACTGGGGCTACACCTTC; CDR3 protein: CATRLRGDWGYTF
D gene: TRBD2; J gene: TRBJ2-7; V gene: TRBV2; clone size: few; CDR3 DNA: TGTGCCAGCAGTGAAGCGGGGGGGGAGCAGTACTTC; CDR3 protein: CASSEAGGEQYF
D gene: TRBD1; J gene: TRBJ1-4; V gene: TRBV25-1; clone size: .; CDR3 DNA: TGTGCCAGCAGTCTACACCCTGGACAGGGGATGGGCGCTAATGAAAAACTGTTTTTT; CDR3 protein: CASSLHPGQGMGANEKLFF
D gene: .; J gene: TRBJ1-2; V gene: TRBV2; clone size: .; CDR3 DNA: TGTGCCAGCAGTGATAACGGGATCTATGGCTACACCTTC; CDR3 protein: CASSDNGIYGYTF
D gene: .; J gene: TRBJ2-7; V gene: TRBV10-1; clone size: few; CDR3 DNA: TGCGCCAGCAGTGAGAGTTACAGGGCGGACGAGCAGTACTTC; CDR3 protein: CASSESYRADEQYF
D gene: .; J gene: TRBJ2-7; V gene: TRBV2; clone size: few; CDR3 DNA: TGTGCCAGCAGTGATTACAGGAGCAACGAGCAGTACTTC; CDR3 protein: CASSDYRSNEQYF
D gene: .; J gene: TRBJ1-3; V gene: TRBV5-6; clone size: .; CDR3 DNA: TGTGCCAGCAGCTTGGCTCCGGTTGTGAGTGGAAACACCATATATTTT; CDR3 protein: CASSLAPVVSGNTIYF
D gene: .; J gene: TRBJ2-5; V gene: TRBV7-2; clone size: once; CDR3 DNA: TGTGCCAGCACCCAAGCAGAAGTCCAGAACCAGTACTTC; CDR3 protein: CASTQAEVQNQYF
D gene: .; J gene: TRBJ2-5; V gene: TRBV15; clone size: .; CDR3 DNA: TGTGCCACCCAAGACCGGGACGGATTGGGGGAGACCCAGTACTTC; CDR3 protein: CATQDRDGLGETQYF
D gene: TRBD2; J gene: TRBJ2-1; V gene: TRBV2; clone size: once; CDR3 DNA: TGTGCCAGCAGCGGAGCGGGAGGATACAATGAGCAGTTCTTC; CDR3 protein: CASSGAGGYNEQFF
D gene: .; J gene: TRBJ2-7; V gene: TRBV15; clone size: few; CDR3 DNA: TGTGCCACCAGCAGAGATCGGGCAGGTTCATCCTACGAGCAGTACTTC; CDR3 protein: CATSRDRAGSSYEQYF
D gene: .; J gene: TRBJ1-3; V gene: TRBV30; clone size: few; CDR3 DNA: TGTGCCTGGAGTGCGACCGACTCTGGAAACACCATATATTTT; CDR3 protein: CAWSATDSGNTIYF
D gene: TRBD1; J gene: TRBJ1-4; V gene: TRBV2; clone size: .; CDR3 DNA: TGTGCCAGCAGAGAACCGGGACAGGGGTTGGAGAAACTGTTTTTT; CDR3 protein: CASREPGQGLEKLFF
D gene: .; J gene: TRBJ2-7; V gene: TRBV19; clone size: .; CDR3 DNA: TGTGCCAGTAGTATTTTTACAGGCTCCTACGAGCAGTACTTC; CDR3 protein: CASSIFTGSYEQYF
D gene: .; J gene: TRBJ1-6; V gene: TRBV7-2; clone size: .; CDR3 DNA: TGTGCCAGCAGTTTGGGGCAGGAACTCCACTTT; CDR3 protein: CASSLGQELHF